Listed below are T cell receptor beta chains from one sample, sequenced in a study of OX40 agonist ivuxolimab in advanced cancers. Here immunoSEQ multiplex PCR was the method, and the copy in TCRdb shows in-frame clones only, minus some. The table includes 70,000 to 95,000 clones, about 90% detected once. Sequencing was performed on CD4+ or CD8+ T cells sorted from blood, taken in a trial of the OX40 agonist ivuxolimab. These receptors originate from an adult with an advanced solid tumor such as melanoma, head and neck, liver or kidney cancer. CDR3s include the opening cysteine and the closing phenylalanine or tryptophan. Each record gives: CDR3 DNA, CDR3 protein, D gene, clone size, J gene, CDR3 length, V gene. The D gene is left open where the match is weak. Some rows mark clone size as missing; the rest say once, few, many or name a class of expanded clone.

TGTGCCAGCAGTTCCAACTACGAGCAGTACTTC,CASSSNYEQYF,-,few,TRBJ2-7,11,TRBV28
TGTGCCAGCAGTGCGACAGACTATGGCTACACCTTC,CASSATDYGYTF,-,-,TRBJ1-2,12,TRBV2
TGTGCCATCAGTGGACAGGGGGACGACGAGCAGTACTTC,CAISGQGDDEQYF,TRBD1,-,TRBJ2-7,13,TRBV10-3
TGTGCTAGTGGTTCGACTAGTGGGGGAGGAGATACGCAGTATTTT,CASGSTSGGGDTQYF,-,-,TRBJ2-3,15,TRBV12-5
TGTGCCAGCAGCTCACAAACAACCACAGGCGTTGGCTACACCTTC,CASSSQTTTGVGYTF,-,-,TRBJ1-2,15,TRBV7-2
TGTGCCAGCAGCTTGGGACTAGCGGGGCGCACAGATACGCAGTATTTT,CASSLGLAGRTDTQYF,TRBD2,-,TRBJ2-3,16,TRBV5-4
TGTGCCAGCAGCGTAGCCATTAGCGGGGGGGCCGGATTCTTC,CASSVAISGGAGFF,TRBD2,-,TRBJ2-1,14,TRBV9
TGCGCCAGCAGCCAAGCTTCTAGCGGGGGGGCCTACCACGAGCAGTACTTC,CASSQASSGGAYHEQYF,TRBD2,-,TRBJ2-7,17,TRBV4-1
TGTGCCAGCAGCAGGACTAGCGGGATAGAGACCCAGTACTTC,CASSRTSGIETQYF,TRBD2,-,TRBJ2-5,14,TRBV11-2
TGTGCCAGCAGCTCAGAGGGTCGCGGAGGGACTGAAGCTTTCTTT,CASSSEGRGGTEAFF,-,-,TRBJ1-1,15,TRBV7-9
TGTGCCAGCAGCTGGGGGAGAGGGGGCACTGGAAACACCATATATTTT,CASSWGRGGTGNTIYF,TRBD1,once,TRBJ1-3,16,TRBV5-6
TGCGCCAGCAGCCCACGGACAGAAACTAGTGAAAAACTGTTTTTT,CASSPRTETSEKLFF,-,-,TRBJ1-4,15,TRBV5-1
TGTGCCAGCAGATCAGGGGGCGCGTCCGGGGCCAACGTCCTGACTTTC,CASRSGGASGANVLTF,TRBD1,-,TRBJ2-6,16,TRBV27
TGTGCCAGTAGCTCTAGCGAGGTCACAGATACGCAGTATTTT,CASSSSEVTDTQYF,-,-,TRBJ2-3,14,TRBV19
TGTGCCAGCAGTGAGGGGAATCCCGTAAAACTGTTTTTT,CASSEGNPVKLFF,-,-,TRBJ1-4,13,TRBV25-1
TGTGCCAGCAGCTTCCGGGCGGGGGGAGACACAGATACGCAGTATTTT,CASSFRAGGDTDTQYF,TRBD2,-,TRBJ2-3,16,TRBV7-6
TGTGCCAGCAGTGAAAGGCAGGGCGACGAGCAGTACTTC,CASSERQGDEQYF,-,-,TRBJ2-7,13,TRBV6-1
TGTGCCAGCAGTGAAGCGAGTGGGGGGTTTGATGAAAAACTGTTTTTT,CASSEASGGFDEKLFF,-,-,TRBJ1-4,16,TRBV2
TGTGCCAGCAGTGACTCTCCTGGGCTAGCTGAAGCTTTCTTT,CASSDSPGLAEAFF,-,-,TRBJ1-1,14,TRBV6-4
TGTGCCAGCAGTTACTCGAACAGGCCGACCCAGTACTTC,CASSYSNRPTQYF,-,-,TRBJ2-5,13,TRBV6-5
TGTGCCAGCAGCGTAGACCGGGATACGCAGTATTTT,CASSVDRDTQYF,-,-,TRBJ2-3,12,TRBV9
TGTGCCAGCAGCCGCGACAGGGTTGGCAATGAGCAGTTCTTC,CASSRDRVGNEQFF,TRBD1,-,TRBJ2-1,14,TRBV7-2
TGTGCCAGCAGCGGGGGGACAGACACTGAAGCTTTCTTT,CASSGGTDTEAFF,TRBD1,-,TRBJ1-1,13,TRBV9
TGTGCCACCCAAGGGCCTTTACATTCACCCCTCCACTTT,CATQGPLHSPLHF,-,-,TRBJ1-6,13,TRBV15
TGTGCCAGCAGCTTAGTTGGGGGCAACACCGGGGAGCTGTTTTTT,CASSLVGGNTGELFF,-,-,TRBJ2-2,15,TRBV7-2
TGTGCCAGCAGCTTGGTGGGGGTGAGGGAGCTGTTTTTT,CASSLVGVRELFF,-,-,TRBJ2-2,13,TRBV5-5
TGTGCCAGCAGCTTAGCGCCAGGACAGGGCTACGAGCAGTACTTC,CASSLAPGQGYEQYF,TRBD1,few,TRBJ2-7,15,TRBV7-2
TGTGCCAGTAGTATGGGTCTAGCGGGGGCCGCGAACACCGGGGAGCTGTTTTTT,CASSMGLAGAANTGELFF,TRBD2,-,TRBJ2-2,18,TRBV19
TGTGCCAGCAGCTTGGCAGGGAAAGCCTACACCTTC,CASSLAGKAYTF,-,-,TRBJ1-2,12,TRBV7-9
TGTGCCAGCTCCCAAGGTGGCAGGTCGTACTCTGGGGCCAACGTCCTGACTTTC,CASSQGGRSYSGANVLTF,-,-,TRBJ2-6,18,TRBV18
TGCGCCAGCAGCATCGATGGCGGGGGATCCTATAATTCACCCCTCCACTTT,CASSIDGGGSYNSPLHF,-,-,TRBJ1-6,17,TRBV5-1
TGTGCCAGCAGTGGAATAGGGGGGAACACTGAAGCTTTCTTT,CASSGIGGNTEAFF,-,-,TRBJ1-1,14,TRBV6-1
TGTGCCAGCAGTGGGAACGGGTTACAGTTTGAAAAACTGTTTTTT,CASSGNGLQFEKLFF,-,once,TRBJ1-4,15,TRBV27
TGTGCCAGTAGCTCCTTTGCGGGAAACGAGCAGTACTTC,CASSSFAGNEQYF,-,-,TRBJ2-7,13,TRBV19
TGTGCCAGCAGCTACGGACGCAATCAGCCCCAGCATTTT,CASSYGRNQPQHF,-,once,TRBJ1-5,13,TRBV11-3
TGTGCCAGCTGCTCCCCGGGACAGGGATTAGATACGCAGTATTTT,CASCSPGQGLDTQYF,TRBD1,-,TRBJ2-3,15,TRBV7-2
TGTGCCAGCAGCCAAGATACGTACGAGCAGTACTTC,CASSQDTYEQYF,-,-,TRBJ2-7,12,TRBV14
TGTGCCAGCAGTGGAACCGGGGACAGCGGCTACGAGCAGTACTTC,CASSGTGDSGYEQYF,TRBD1,-,TRBJ2-7,15,TRBV28
TGCGCCAGCAGCTTGTGGCAGGGGAATGGCTACACCTTC,CASSLWQGNGYTF,-,-,TRBJ1-2,13,TRBV5-1